This is a list of T cell receptor beta chains from one sample in a study of a mutant IDH1 vaccine in newly diagnosed glioma. For these receptors, no antigen is known. Here immunoSEQ multiplex PCR was the method, and the copy in TCRdb shows in-frame clones only, minus some. The sample has about 36,000 clones; 81% are singletons. Sequenced material: PBMCs, taken from a glioma patient whose treatment included an IDH1 peptide vaccine. These receptors were collected from a man aged 50 or older with glioma. Each CDR3 is given with its conserved first and last residue. The D gene is left open where the match is weak. Clone size is stated in some rows and not others, as once, few, many or a class when expanded.

v_call	clone_size	d_call	j_call	cdr3_nt	cdr3_aa
TRBV30	NA	NA	TRBJ1-2	TGTGCCTGGATAGGGACGCGGTATGGCTACACCTTC	CAWIGTRYGYTF
TRBV30	few	NA	TRBJ1-1	TGTGCCTGGAGCGAGGACGAGGACACTGAAGCTTTCTTT	CAWSEDEDTEAFF
TRBV5-1	NA	NA	TRBJ1-1	TGCGCCAGCAGCTTGGGGCCAGACACTGAAGCTTTCTTT	CASSLGPDTEAFF
TRBV2	NA	NA	TRBJ2-7	TGTGCCAGCGGATTAAACGCCCCGTACGAGCAGTACTTC	CASGLNAPYEQYF
TRBV5-1	few	NA	TRBJ1-1	TGCGCCAGCTCCGCCGTCGGGAACACTGAAGCTTTCTTT	CASSAVGNTEAFF
TRBV5-1	NA	TRBD2	TRBJ2-3	TGCGCCAGCAGTTCCGGGACTAGCGGGAGCGTGACAGATACGCAGTATTTT	CASSSGTSGSVTDTQYF
TRBV27	NA	NA	TRBJ2-7	TGTGCCAGCAGTCCCCATGTCTTAAACAGCTACGAGCAGTACTTC	CASSPHVLNSYEQYF
TRBV10-3	NA	NA	TRBJ1-1	TGTGCCATCAGTGCAGCGGAGAATGAAGCTTTCTTT	CAISAAENEAFF
TRBV29-1	NA	TRBD1	TRBJ1-2	TGCAGCGTGATTGAAGGACAGGGTATGGATGGCTACACCTTC	CSVIEGQGMDGYTF
TRBV7-3	NA	NA	TRBJ2-6	TGTGCCAGCAGCCTGGCGGGTGGCACCCCTGGGGCCAACGTCCTGACTTTC	CASSLAGGTPGANVLTF
TRBV5-1	NA	NA	TRBJ1-1	TGCGCCAGCAGCTTGGAAGGGCTGGGAATGAACACTGAAGCTTTCTTT	CASSLEGLGMNTEAFF
TRBV6-6	few	NA	TRBJ1-1	TGTGCCAGCAGTTACCAGGGCAACACTGAAGCTTTCTTT	CASSYQGNTEAFF
TRBV11-3	NA	NA	TRBJ1-1	TGTGCCAGCAGCTTGGGTTCGGGAGTCGGGAACACTGAAGCTTTCTTT	CASSLGSGVGNTEAFF
TRBV18	NA	NA	TRBJ2-2	TGTGCCAGCTCACCCCCTGGGACACTCACCGGGGAGCTGTTTTTT	CASSPPGTLTGELFF
TRBV2	NA	TRBD2	TRBJ2-3	TGTGCCAGCAGTGCGGGGGGGCCTTCAGATACGCAGTATTTT	CASSAGGPSDTQYF
TRBV10-2	NA	TRBD2	TRBJ2-1	TGCGCCAGCAGTGAAAGGACTAGCTTTCACAATGAGCAGTTCTTC	CASSERTSFHNEQFF
TRBV5-1	NA	TRBD1	TRBJ2-2	TGCGCCAGCAGCTTGAGAGGCAGGGGGTTTGGGGAGCTGTTTTTT	CASSLRGRGFGELFF
TRBV7-6	few	TRBD2	TRBJ2-5	TGTGCCAGCAGCGAGGCGGCGGGGGGCGGAGAGACCCAGTACTTC	CASSEAAGGGETQYF
TRBV5-4	once	NA	TRBJ2-5	TGTGCCAGCAGACTACAGGGAGGAGAGACCCAGTACTTC	CASRLQGGETQYF
TRBV18	once	NA	TRBJ1-1	TGTGCCAGCTCCCCGAGGGAGGAAGGTGAAGCTTTCTTT	CASSPREEGEAFF
TRBV5-4	NA	NA	TRBJ2-1	TGTGCCAGCAGCAACCGAGGGGCCAATGAGCAGTTCTTC	CASSNRGANEQFF
TRBV18	NA	NA	TRBJ2-7	TGTGCCAGCTCACCGCAGGGAGTCGAGCAGTACTTC	CASSPQGVEQYF
TRBV7-2	NA	NA	TRBJ2-1	TGTGCCAGCAGCTCAGCCGACTGGGGTGAGCAGTTCTTC	CASSSADWGEQFF
TRBV5-1	few	NA	TRBJ1-1	TGCGCCAGCAGCCACACGGGCACTGAAGCTTTCTTT	CASSHTGTEAFF
TRBV19	NA	NA	TRBJ1-4	TGTGCCAGTAGTTGGGACCGCGGGGCCACTAATGAAAAACTGTTTTTT	CASSWDRGATNEKLFF
TRBV7-3	NA	TRBD1	TRBJ2-3	TGTGCCAGCAGCCAACAGGGGAATACGCAGTATTTT	CASSQQGNTQYF
TRBV5-6	NA	NA	TRBJ1-1	TGTGCCAGCAACAGGAGGCGGCAGAACACTGAAGCTTTCTTT	CASNRRRQNTEAFF
TRBV15	NA	TRBD1	TRBJ2-5	TGTGCCACCAGCAGCGGACAGGGGAGCCAAGAGACCCAGTACTTC	CATSSGQGSQETQYF
TRBV4-1	NA	NA	TRBJ2-5	TGCGCCAGCAGCCCCAGGGCGGGGTCCCCCGGGGAGACCCAGTACTTC	CASSPRAGSPGETQYF
TRBV14	NA	NA	TRBJ2-3	TGTGCCAGCAGCCAAGAAGAGGATACGCAGTATTTT	CASSQEEDTQYF
TRBV6-6	once	TRBD1	TRBJ2-7	TGTGCCAGCAGTTATTCGGACAGGGGCTACGAGCAGTACTTC	CASSYSDRGYEQYF
TRBV5-1	NA	NA	TRBJ2-7	TGCGCCAGCAGCCGGCAGAACTCCTACGAGCAGTACTTC	CASSRQNSYEQYF
TRBV4-1	NA	NA	TRBJ2-1	TGCGCCAGCAGCCAAGATCCCCTCCGGGAGCAGTTCTTC	CASSQDPLREQFF
TRBV6-5	once	NA	TRBJ2-2	TGTGCCAGCAGTTTTCACAGGGAAGGTAGCACCGGGGAGCTGTTTTTT	CASSFHREGSTGELFF
TRBV30	NA	NA	TRBJ1-3	TGTGCCTGGAATCCAGGTAACGCTGGAAACACCATATATTTT	CAWNPGNAGNTIYF
TRBV4-1	NA	TRBD1	TRBJ1-4	TGCGCCAGCAGCCAGCCGCCGGGACAGACTAATGAAAAACTGTTTTTT	CASSQPPGQTNEKLFF
TRBV6-5	NA	NA	TRBJ2-1	TGTGCCAGCAGTTCCGCCGGGGACGCAGGGCATGAGCAGTTCTTC	CASSSAGDAGHEQFF
TRBV4-1	NA	NA	TRBJ1-2	TGCGCCAGCAGCCAACTAACCTCAACTAACTATGGCTACACCTTC	CASSQLTSTNYGYTF
TRBV25-1	NA	NA	TRBJ2-1	TGTGCCAGCAGTGAATTCGATAGAGGGGGCAATGAGCAGTTCTTC	CASSEFDRGGNEQFF
TRBV19	NA	NA	TRBJ1-4	TGTGCCAGTAGTATAGCGTCAGGGCCGAAACTGTTTTTT	CASSIASGPKLFF
TRBV27	NA	NA	TRBJ1-1	TGTGCCAGCAGTTTGGAAGGGAATCGGAACACTGAAGCTTTCTTT	CASSLEGNRNTEAFF
TRBV20-1	NA	NA	TRBJ2-7	TGCAGTGCTAGTATCCACGAGCAGTACTTC	CSASIHEQYF
TRBV7-2	NA	NA	TRBJ2-2	TGTGCCAGCAGCGCACAAACTGGGGCCGGGGAGCTGTTTTTT	CASSAQTGAGELFF
TRBV5-4	NA	NA	TRBJ1-2	TGTGCCAGCAGCTCCGACAGCTATGGCTACACCTTC	CASSSDSYGYTF
TRBV19	once	NA	TRBJ1-1	TGTGCCAGTCGCCCGAGGCTGAGGGTGAACACTGAAGCTTTCTTT	CASRPRLRVNTEAFF
TRBV28	NA	NA	TRBJ1-1	TGTGCCAGCACCTCAACCGGGGGGAACACTGAAGCTTTCTTT	CASTSTGGNTEAFF
TRBV12-5	NA	NA	TRBJ1-6	TGTGCTAGTGGTGACCACAGGAATTCACCCCTCCACTTT	CASGDHRNSPLHF
TRBV6-4	once	TRBD1	TRBJ2-2	TGTGCCAGCAGTGACTCGCGCCAGGGGGCCGGGGAGCTGTTTTTT	CASSDSRQGAGELFF
TRBV6-5	NA	TRBD2	TRBJ2-5	TGTGCCAGCAGCCGAGGCGGGGGGGAGACCCAGTACTTC	CASSRGGGETQYF
TRBV2	NA	NA	TRBJ1-4	TGTGCCGGAAGCAGGGAGGCAACTAATGAAAAACTGTTTTTT	CAGSREATNEKLFF
TRBV25-1	NA	TRBD1	TRBJ2-7	TGTGCCAGCTTAGTAGGGGACAGGGGTATACAGTACTTC	CASLVGDRGIQYF
TRBV30	NA	NA	TRBJ2-7	TGTGCCTGGAGCTACGGGCCCGGCAACGAGCAGTACTTC	CAWSYGPGNEQYF
TRBV7-6	NA	NA	TRBJ2-3	TGTGCCAGCAGCTTAGGGACAGAGAGCACAGATACGCAGTATTTT	CASSLGTESTDTQYF
TRBV7-3	few	NA	TRBJ2-1	TGTGCCAGCAGCTTATTGGGGGAAGTCCCCTACAATGAGCAGTTCTTC	CASSLLGEVPYNEQFF
TRBV7-2	few	TRBD2	TRBJ2-3	TGTGCCAGCAGCTCCGGGGAGGGGCACACAGATACGCAGTATTTT	CASSSGEGHTDTQYF
TRBV28	NA	NA	TRBJ1-5	TGTGCCATCAGGGGAGGTAGCAATCAGCCCCAGCATTTT	CAIRGGSNQPQHF
TRBV5-1	NA	NA	TRBJ1-1	TGCGCCAGCAGCTTGGACAGGGCGGACGTAGCTTTCTTT	CASSLDRADVAFF
TRBV9	NA	NA	TRBJ1-2	TGTGCCAGCAGCGTAGAGGGGTCCCGCTACACCTTC	CASSVEGSRYTF